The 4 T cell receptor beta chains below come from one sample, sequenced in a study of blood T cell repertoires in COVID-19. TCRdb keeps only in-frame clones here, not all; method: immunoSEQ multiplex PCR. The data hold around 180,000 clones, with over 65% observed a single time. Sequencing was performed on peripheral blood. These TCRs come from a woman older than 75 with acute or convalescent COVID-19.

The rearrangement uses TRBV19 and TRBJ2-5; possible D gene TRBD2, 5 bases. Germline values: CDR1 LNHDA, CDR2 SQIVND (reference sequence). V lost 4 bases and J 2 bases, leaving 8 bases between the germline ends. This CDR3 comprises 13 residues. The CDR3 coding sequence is TGTGCCAGTAGTACGGACTTTCAAGAGACCCAGTACTTC. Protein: CASSTDFQETQYF.

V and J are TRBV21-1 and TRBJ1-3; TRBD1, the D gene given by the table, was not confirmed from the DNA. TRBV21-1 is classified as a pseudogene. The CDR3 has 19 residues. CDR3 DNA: TGTGCCAGCAGCAAATCTATTACAGGGGGCCTTAGCTCTGGAAACACCATATATTTT. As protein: CASSKSITGGLSSGNTIYF.

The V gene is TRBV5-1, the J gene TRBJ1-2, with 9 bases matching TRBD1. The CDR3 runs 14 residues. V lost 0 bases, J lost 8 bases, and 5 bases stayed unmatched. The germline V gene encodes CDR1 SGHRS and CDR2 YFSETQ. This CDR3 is CASSLEGQGMGYTF. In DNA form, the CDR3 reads TGCGCCAGCAGCTTGGAAGGACAGGGGATGGGCTACACCTTC.

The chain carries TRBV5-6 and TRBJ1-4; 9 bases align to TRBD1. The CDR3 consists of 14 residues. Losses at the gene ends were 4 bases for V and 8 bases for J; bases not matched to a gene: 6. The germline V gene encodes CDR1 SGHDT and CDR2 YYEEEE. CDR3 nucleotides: TGTGCCAGCAGCGGGGGACAGGGCCCGGAAAAACTGTTTTTT. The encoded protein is CASSGGQGPEKLFF.